This section outlines one TCR beta chain sequence together with its context. Its antigen is not known. This sample was taken from a study of vaccination and CD4 T cells after COVID-19. Noted treatment: approximately 10-day PBMC culture with coronavirus spike peptide pools or control peptides (ViraFEST assay). Antigen-specific T cell expansion with peptide pools preceded TCR sequencing in the ViraFEST approach. Cultured CD4+ T cell DNA was sequenced using the Oncomine TCR Beta short-read assay. TCRdb ran MiXCR on the PCR reads and lists one entry per CDR3 protein. Among some 20,000 distinct CDR3 sequences listed, approximately 60% were seen once. The sequence came from a human donor who had recovered from COVID-19. Sequences were obtained from CD4+ T cells from blood, cultured in vitro.

The DNA for the CDR3 is TGTGCCAGCAGTGGGGGGGTCTGCTACACCTTC. Translating gives CASSGGVCYTF. The chain joins TRBV6-7 to TRBJ1-2, with D perhaps matching TRBD1 (5 bases). TRBV6-7 is filed as an ORF, its function uncertain. The germline V and J ends were trimmed by 5 bases and 9 bases, with 10 bases remaining between them. The CDR3 covers 11 residues.